This passage covers 19 T cell receptor beta chains from one sample sequenced in a study of tissue T cells after allogeneic stem cell transplantation. Described time point: mouse harvest day 7 after allogeneic transplant. Each mouse received 10^7 T-cell-depleted marrow cells plus 10^6 splenic CD5+ T cells by tail vein. Data came from immunoSEQ multiplex PCR; TCRdb stores just in-frame clones and leaves some out. The sample has 5,500 to 8,500 clones; 50% are singletons. Sequencing was carried out using gut tissue. The receptors come from a female BALB/c mouse given C57BL/6 T cells with graft-versus-host disease after an allogeneic hematopoietic cell transplant.

Note on this clone: Gene names denote mouse genes. The read finishes 1 residue shy of the CDR3 end, and the germline J gene is used to complete it. The rearrangement links TRBV26 to TRBJ2-4, with D tentatively TRBD2 (6 bases). Germline values: CDR1 KGHPV, CDR2 FQNQEV (reference sequence). This CDR3 is 13 amino acids long. Trimming removed 2 bases at V and 3 bases at J, with 6 bases between. The covered CDR3 bases are TGTGCCAGCAGTCTGGGGGGGCAAAACACCTTGTAC. Translating it yields CASSLGGQNTLY. The whole CDR3 protein is CASSLGGQNTLYF.

Points on this clone: Gene names denote mouse genes. The read gets to within 1 residue of the CDR3 end, and the germline J gene fills in the rest. The rearrangement uses TRBV12-1 and TRBJ2-1; either TRBD1 or TRBD2 may supply D (6 bases each). Germline CDR1 SGHSN, CDR2 HYEKVE. The CDR3 runs to 14 residues. V was shortened by 0 bases and J by 4 bases, with 9 bases between the two germline ends. The CDR3 DNA, read in part, is TGTGCCAGCTCTCTCTTGGGGGCGTATGCTGAGCAGTTC. It codes for CASSLLGAYAEQF. The whole CDR3 sequence reads CASSLLGAYAEQFF.

This clone was found a few times. Germline and genes: mouse. The sequenced fragment ends 1 residue before the CDR3 boundary, so the rest is inferred from the germline J gene. V is TRBV31 and J is TRBJ2-3, with TRBD2 matching over 9 bases. Unmatched junction bases numbered 0, after V lost 1 base and J lost 1 base. This CDR3 is 14 amino acids long. From germline, CDR1 is GKSSPN and CDR2 SITVG. CDR3 sequence: CAWSRDWGAETLYF. The sequenced part of the CDR3 DNA is TGTGCCTGGAGTCGGGACTGGGGTGCAGAAACGCTGTAT.

With regard to this clone: Gene names refer to mouse genes. The CDR3 end falls 1 residue outside the read, so it is completed with the germline J gene. The rearrangement joins TRBV13-3 to TRBJ2-7; D possibly uses TRBD1 or TRBD2 (6 bases each). V lost 2 bases, J lost 0 bases, and 9 bases lay in between. The CDR3 is 14 residues long. Germline-derived CDR1 and CDR2 are NNHDY and SYVADS. This CDR3 is CASSEGGFSYEQYF. The DNA read from the CDR3 is TGTGCCAGCAGTGAAGGGGGGTTCTCCTATGAACAGTAC.

As for this clone: These gene names are mouse names. The read ends 1 residue early relative to the CDR3; the germline J gene fills the gap. This sequence joins TRBV24 and TRBJ2-1; 10 bases map to TRBD1. This CDR3 has 15 amino acids. The V and J ends lost 5 bases and 4 bases, in that order; junction bases with no gene match: 5. Germline CDR1 reads KGHTA; CDR2 reads FRNEEI. The DNA read from the CDR3 is TGTGCCAGCAGTGACAGGGGGCGCGAATATGCTGAGCAGTTC. This translates into CASSDRGREYAEQF. In full, the CDR3 reads CASSDRGREYAEQFF.

This clone appeared a few times. Gene names denote mouse genes. From the germline J gene comes the end of the CDR3, since the read stops 1 residue before it. The genes are TRBV26 and TRBJ1-2; TRBD1 might be the D (6 bases). The V gene lost 4 bases and the J gene lost 3 bases, with 9 bases spanning the gap. CDR1 is KGHPV, CDR2 FQNQEV, per germline (reference sequence). This CDR3 spans 13 amino acids. The CDR3 protein is CASSRGAYSDYTF. The CDR3 DNA, read in part, is TGTGCCAGCAGTCGGGGGGCGTACTCCGACTACACC.

Note on this clone: The listed genes are named as in mouse. The read ends 1 residue before the CDR3 terminus; that terminus is restored from the germline J gene. The V gene is TRBV23, the J gene TRBJ1-1; TRBD1 is taken as the D call from the table, unchecked against the DNA. CDR3 length: 12 residues. The germline V gene encodes CDR1 KGHTA and CDR2 FQNQQP. CDR3 loop: CSSSLDITEVFF. Partial CDR3 DNA: TGCTCCAGCAGCCTTGACATCACAGAAGTCTTC. The full variable domain, with the rest looked up from reference TRBV23 and TRBJ1-1, is DAAVTQKPRYLIKMKGQEAEMKCIPEKGHTAVFWYQQKQSKELKFLIYFQNQQPLDQIDMVKERFSAVCPSSSLCSLGIRTCEAEDSALYLCSSSLDITEVFFGKGTRLTVV.

This clone appeared a few times. The gene names here belong to mouse. The read ends 1 residue before the CDR3 terminus; that terminus is restored from the germline J gene. The chain has TRBV26 and TRBJ1-1; 9 bases agree with TRBD1. The CDR3 extends over 13 amino acids. Germline V gene lookup returns CDR1 KGHPV and CDR2 FQNQEV (reference sequence). Trimming at V came to 7 bases and at J to 6 bases, leaving 6 bases not matched to a gene. CDR3: CASTRDREAEVFF. CDR3 DNA (partial): TGTGCCAGCACCCGGGACAGGGAGGCAGAAGTCTTC.

In the case of this clone: The gene symbols are mouse symbols. The CDR3 here is CASSLGGLNTGQLYF. CDR3 bases read: TGTGCCAGCAGTCTGGGGGGGTTAAACACCGGGCAGCTCTAC. This chain uses TRBV26 with TRBJ2-2; D is possibly TRBD2 (6 bases). Coverage ceases 1 residue before the CDR3 finishes, and the germline J gene fills in the end. The CDR3 covers 15 residues. CDR1 is KGHPV and CDR2 is FQNQEV in the germline V gene (reference sequence). V was shortened by 2 bases and J by 1 base, with 8 bases between the two germline ends.

Comment on this clone: The genes and germline here are from mouse. The missing CDR3 end, 1 residue past where the read stops, is filled in from the germline J gene. The rearrangement links TRBV13-3 to TRBJ2-4; 7 nucleotides line up with TRBD1. J gave up 5 bases and V 1 base, and 1 base lay outside the gene matches. The germline V gene has CDR1 NNHDY and CDR2 SYVADS. This CDR3 contains 13 residues. Partial CDR3 DNA: TGTGCCAGCAGTGATTGGGACAGAAACACCTTGTAC. Amino acids: CASSDWDRNTLY. The whole CDR3 sequence reads CASSDWDRNTLYF.

Worth noting for this clone: Mouse gene names and germline throughout. The CDR3 goes on 1 residue after the read ends, and that part is filled in from the germline J gene. The V gene is TRBV13-1, the J gene TRBJ2-7; no clear D. The V end lost 1 base, the J end lost 1 base, and 0 bases lay between the germline ends. The V gene's germline CDR1 is NSHNY and CDR2 SYGAGN. The CDR3 loop spans 11 amino acids. Partial CDR3 DNA: TGTGCCAGCAGTGATTCCTATGAACAGTAC. Translation gives CASSDSYEQY. The whole CDR3 protein reads CASSDSYEQYF.

This clone has more than one count but fewer than ten. Gene names are mouse gene names. The CDR3 extends 1 residue past the end of the read, so its final part is completed from the germline J gene. The rearrangement links TRBV26 to TRBJ1-2, with 7 bases identical to TRBD1. The V segment lost 6 bases and the J segment 5 bases; nucleotides outside the gene matches: 6. The CDR3 is made up of 13 amino acids. CDR1 and CDR2 (germline): KGHPV, FQNQEV (reference sequence). The CDR3 DNA, read in part, is TGTGCCAGCAGCCGACAGGGTGGGTCCGACTACACC. Residues: CASSRQGGSDYT. The full CDR3 is CASSRQGGSDYTF.

In this sample, this clone turned up a few times. Gene labels here are mouse ones. The sequenced fragment ends 1 residue before the CDR3 boundary, so the rest is inferred from the germline J gene. The chain employs TRBV26 and TRBJ2-7; 9 bases agree with TRBD2. This CDR3 is built from 14 residues. CDR1 KGHPV and CDR2 FQNQEV come from the germline V gene (reference sequence). J gave up 2 bases and V 2 bases, and 1 base lay outside the gene matches. The CDR3 sequence is CASSLNWGAYEQYF. The CDR3 DNA, read in part, is TGTGCCAGCAGTCTGAACTGGGGGGCCTATGAACAGTAC.

Concerning this clone: Mouse germline and gene names are used. From the germline J gene comes the end of the CDR3, since the read stops 1 residue before it. The gene calls are TRBV3 and TRBJ2-7; TRBD1 agrees at 8 bases. CDR1 and CDR2 from the germline V gene are SNHLY and FYNGKV (reference sequence). This CDR3 is 13 amino acids long. The junction had 3 bases not matched to a gene; V was cut back by 4 bases and J by 4 bases. The CDR3 bases that were read are TGTGCCAGCAGCTCTAACAGGGGGTATGAACAGTAC. Its translation: CASSSNRGYEQY. In full, the CDR3 reads CASSSNRGYEQYF.

About this clone itself: Genes and germline are mouse. The read terminates 1 residue before the CDR3 end, so the remaining end is supplied by the germline J gene. This sequence joins TRBV23 and TRBJ1-1; whether TRBD1, the table's D call, matches the DNA was not checked. From germline, CDR1 is KGHTA and CDR2 FQNQQP. The CDR3 extends over 15 amino acids. The CDR3 DNA, read in part, is TGCTCCAGCAGTCAACTGCAGGGAGGAGACACAGAAGTCTTC. Translating gives CSSSQLQGGDTEVF. The entire CDR3 reads CSSSQLQGGDTEVFF. Variable domain in full (rest from reference TRBV23 and TRBJ1-1): DAAVTQKPRYLIKMKGQEAEMKCIPEKGHTAVFWYQQKQSKELKFLIYFQNQQPLDQIDMVKERFSAVCPSSSLCSLGIRTCEAEDSALYLCSSSQLQGGDTEVFFGKGTRLTVV.

Points on this clone: Gene labels here are mouse ones. The CDR3 end is not reached by the read, which stops 1 residue before it; the germline J gene fills it in. The genes are TRBV14 and TRBJ2-2; TRBD2 is a possible D gene (5 bases). Trimming pared 1 base from V and 3 bases from J, leaving 7 bases between. Germline V CDR1 and CDR2: SGHDT, FRDEAV. The CDR3 has 14 residues. The sequenced CDR3 bases are TGTGCCAGCAGTTTCCTCTGGGACACCGGGCAGCTCTAC. Translating gives CASSFLWDTGQLY. The full-length CDR3 reads as CASSFLWDTGQLYF.

This clone was found a few times. Here the gene names and germline are mouse. The CDR3 end is not reached by the read, which stops 1 residue before it; the germline J gene fills it in. The chain links TRBV26 to TRBJ2-1, with 8 bases lining up with TRBD2. Germline V gives CDR1 KGHPV, CDR2 FQNQEV (reference sequence). V lost 5 bases and J lost 4; bases outside the gene matches: 1. The CDR3 extends over 13 amino acids. CDR3 bases read: TGTGCCAGCAGTACTGGGGGTTATGCTGAGCAGTTC. It encodes CASSTGGYAEQF. The entire CDR3 protein is CASSTGGYAEQFF.

Concerning this clone itself: The gene symbols are mouse symbols. CDR3 bases read: TGTGCCAGCAGTCCACAGGGGTATAACAACCAGGCTCCGCTT. Its translation is CASSPQGYNNQAPL. The whole CDR3 protein reads CASSPQGYNNQAPLF. The V and J genes are TRBV26 and TRBJ1-5, with 7 bases aligning to TRBD1. The read terminates 1 residue before the CDR3 end, so the remaining end is supplied by the germline J gene. Germline CDR1 KGHPV, CDR2 FQNQEV (reference sequence). V was clipped by 4 bases and J by 0 bases; unmatched bases: 3. The length of the CDR3 is 15 residues. The complete variable domain, with remaining parts taken from reference TRBV26 and TRBJ1-5, reads NSKVIQTPRYLVKGQGQKAKMRCIPEKGHPVVFWYQQNKNNEFKFLINFQNQEVLQQIDMTEKRFSAECPSNSPCSLEIQSSEAGDSALYLCASSPQGYNNQAPLFGEGTRLSVL.

With regard to this clone: Gene names and germline match the mouse. The DNA ends 1 residue before the CDR3 does, and the rest of the CDR3 is filled in from the germline J gene. The genes are TRBV1 and TRBJ2-4, with D perhaps given as TRBD1 or TRBD2 (5 bases each). V was shortened by 3 bases and J by 1 base, with 8 bases between the two germline ends. Germline CDR1 is NSQYPW and CDR2 is LRSPGD (reference sequence). This CDR3 is built from 14 residues. CDR3 loop: CTCSARDRQNTLYF. The CDR3 bases that were read are TGCACCTGCAGTGCTCGGGACCGTCAAAACACCTTGTAC.